There are a few counts of the clone carrying this T cell receptor (beta chain). Its antigen is unidentified. The entry originates in a study of T cell responses to AZD1222 COVID-19 vaccine. For the study at large: The study pooled second doses at about 4 or about 12 weeks.

Method: immunoSEQ multiplex PCR; TCRdb's copy keeps in-frame clones and lacks some. The profile shows about 180,000 clones, about 90% of them singletons. The germline V and J ends were trimmed by 0 bases and 3 bases, with 13 bases remaining between them. Germline V gene data show CDR1 as SGDLS and CDR2 as YYNGEE. CDR3 length equals 16 residues. Whole-study results and caveats: The donor cohort was predominantly white British with a female majority, and clonal diversity may have been underestimated. Baseline seropositivity characterized only a handful of AZD1222 recipients. Reportedly, close to half of spike-specific TCRs are directed against unmutated variant regions.

Sequencing was performed on peripheral blood, taken on day 0 of AZD1222 vaccination. The chain joins TRBV9 to TRBJ1-3, with D possibly being TRBD1 (6 bases). The clonotype originates from an adult in good health. The CDR3 nucleotides read TGTGCCAGCAGCGTAGTTGGGGGGGCAAGTGGAAACACCATATATTTT. Protein: CASSVVGGASGNTIYF.